A selection of T cell receptor beta chains follows, all from one sample in a study of Graves' ophthalmopathy and Graves' hyperthyroidism. Using its own MiXCR run on the multiplex PCR reads, TCRdb lists one record per CDR3 protein. Among around 400,000 distinct CDR3 sequences listed, about 16% were seen once. The sample taken for sequencing was peripheral blood. The receptors derive from a woman younger than 30 with Graves' ophthalmopathy. CDR3s include the opening cysteine and the closing phenylalanine or tryptophan. Fields, in order: D gene, clone size, J gene, V gene, CDR3 protein. D genes are given only for firm matches. Size is stated for part of the rows, as once, few or many counts, or as a class when the clone is expanded.

D gene: TRBD1; clone size: many; J gene: TRBJ1-6; V gene: TRBV5-5; CDR3 protein: CASSGNRGRVTASPLHF
D gene: NA; clone size: NA; J gene: TRBJ1-1; V gene: TRBV20-1; CDR3 protein: CSARNTGNTEAFF
D gene: NA; clone size: many; J gene: TRBJ1-3; V gene: TRBV25-1; CDR3 protein: CASSRGEGSGNTIYF
D gene: NA; clone size: NA; J gene: TRBJ1-1; V gene: TRBV6-2/TRBV6-3; CDR3 protein: CASSYPMGVGTEAFF
D gene: NA; clone size: many; J gene: TRBJ2-7; V gene: TRBV28; CDR3 protein: CASSSSFLRGEQYF
D gene: TRBD2; clone size: many; J gene: TRBJ2-7; V gene: TRBV6-5; CDR3 protein: CASSYQGLAGGRSYEQYF
D gene: NA; clone size: many; J gene: TRBJ1-1; V gene: TRBV20-1; CDR3 protein: CSAPQWNTEAFF
D gene: NA; clone size: many; J gene: TRBJ1-1; V gene: TRBV5-1; CDR3 protein: CASSLPRDTILRVEAFF
D gene: TRBD2; clone size: many; J gene: TRBJ2-7; V gene: TRBV7-2; CDR3 protein: CTSSRSATSDSYEQYF
D gene: TRBD2; clone size: few; J gene: TRBJ2-7; V gene: TRBV3-1; CDR3 protein: CASSPRTGGEQYF
D gene: TRBD1; clone size: many; J gene: TRBJ1-1; V gene: TRBV5-1; CDR3 protein: CASSFEGATNTEAFF
D gene: TRBD1; clone size: few; J gene: TRBJ2-5; V gene: TRBV12-3/TRBV12-4; CDR3 protein: CASSATGGKETQYF
D gene: NA; clone size: many; J gene: TRBJ2-6; V gene: TRBV7-2; CDR3 protein: CASRPRPSGANVLTF
D gene: TRBD1; clone size: many; J gene: TRBJ2-4; V gene: TRBV20-1; CDR3 protein: CSAGSGTGKNIQYF
D gene: NA; clone size: many; J gene: TRBJ2-2; V gene: TRBV24-1; CDR3 protein: CATKDGMNTGELFF
D gene: TRBD1; clone size: many; J gene: TRBJ1-6; V gene: TRBV19; CDR3 protein: CASSATGGINSPLHF
D gene: TRBD2; clone size: many; J gene: TRBJ2-7; V gene: TRBV6-2/TRBV6-3; CDR3 protein: CASSELAGVPYEQYF